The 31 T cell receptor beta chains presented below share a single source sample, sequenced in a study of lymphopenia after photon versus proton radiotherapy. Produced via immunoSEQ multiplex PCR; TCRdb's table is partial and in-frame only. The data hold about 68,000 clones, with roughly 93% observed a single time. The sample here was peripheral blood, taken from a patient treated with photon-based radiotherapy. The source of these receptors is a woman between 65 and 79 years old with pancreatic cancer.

The CDR3 region is CASSSTSGGSSYEQYF. Written as DNA, the CDR3 is TGTGCCAGCAGCTCGACTAGCGGGGGTAGCTCCTACGAGCAGTACTTC. V and J are TRBV7-9 and TRBJ2-7; 12 bases agree with TRBD2. Germline CDR1 SEHNR, CDR2 FQNEAQ (reference sequence). V lost 4 bases, J lost 0 bases, and 4 bases stayed unmatched. The CDR3 runs 16 residues.

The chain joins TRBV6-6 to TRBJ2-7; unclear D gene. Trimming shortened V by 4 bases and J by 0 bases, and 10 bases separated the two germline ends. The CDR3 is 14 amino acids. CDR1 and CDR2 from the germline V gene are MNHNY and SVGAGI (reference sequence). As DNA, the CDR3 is TGTGCCAGCAGTTCTTTAGGCCCCTCCTACGAGCAGTACTTC. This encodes CASSSLGPSYEQYF.

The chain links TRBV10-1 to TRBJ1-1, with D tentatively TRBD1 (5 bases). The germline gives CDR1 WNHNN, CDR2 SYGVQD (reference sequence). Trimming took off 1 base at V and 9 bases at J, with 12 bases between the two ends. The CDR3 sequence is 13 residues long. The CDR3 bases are TGCGCCAGCAGTGAGTTGGCGGGGACCAAAGCTTTCTTT. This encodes CASSELAGTKAFF.

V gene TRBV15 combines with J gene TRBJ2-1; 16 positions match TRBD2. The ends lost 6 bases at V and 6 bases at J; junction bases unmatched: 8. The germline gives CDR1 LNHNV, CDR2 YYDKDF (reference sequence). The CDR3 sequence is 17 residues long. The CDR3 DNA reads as TGTGCCACCAGACCGGGACTAGCGGGAGGGCCCTCCAATGAGCAGTTCTTC. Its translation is CATRPGLAGGPSNEQFF.

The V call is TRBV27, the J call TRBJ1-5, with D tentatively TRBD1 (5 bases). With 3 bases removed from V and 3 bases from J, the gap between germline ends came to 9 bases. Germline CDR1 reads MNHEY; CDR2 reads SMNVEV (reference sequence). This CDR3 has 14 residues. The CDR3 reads CASSFNRINQPQHF. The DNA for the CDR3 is TGTGCCAGCAGTTTCAACAGGATCAATCAGCCCCAGCATTTT.

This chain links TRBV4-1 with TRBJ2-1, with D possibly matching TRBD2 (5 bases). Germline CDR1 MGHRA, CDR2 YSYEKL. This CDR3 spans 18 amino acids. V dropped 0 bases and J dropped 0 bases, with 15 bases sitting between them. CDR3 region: CASSQDTAGLSSYNEQFF. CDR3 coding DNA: TGCGCCAGCAGCCAAGATACGGCGGGCCTGAGCTCCTACAATGAGCAGTTCTTC.

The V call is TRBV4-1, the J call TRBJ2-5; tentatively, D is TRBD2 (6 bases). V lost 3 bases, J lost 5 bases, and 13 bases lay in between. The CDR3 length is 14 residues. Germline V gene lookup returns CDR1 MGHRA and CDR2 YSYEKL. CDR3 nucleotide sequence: TGCGCCAGCAGCCAGCGGGACGGGTGGGAGACCCAGTACTTC. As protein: CASSQRDGWETQYF.

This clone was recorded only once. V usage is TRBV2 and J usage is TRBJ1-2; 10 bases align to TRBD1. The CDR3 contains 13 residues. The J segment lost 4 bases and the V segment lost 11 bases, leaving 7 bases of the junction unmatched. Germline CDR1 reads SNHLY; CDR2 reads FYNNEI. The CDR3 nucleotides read TGTGCCGAAACTGACAGGGGGCTCTATGGCTACACCTTC. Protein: CAETDRGLYGYTF.

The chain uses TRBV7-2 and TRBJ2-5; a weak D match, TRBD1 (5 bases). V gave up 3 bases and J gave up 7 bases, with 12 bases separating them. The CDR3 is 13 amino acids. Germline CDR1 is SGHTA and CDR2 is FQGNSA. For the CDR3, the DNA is TGTGCCAGCAGCTTGAAGGGTCAGGGGACCCAGTACTTC. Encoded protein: CASSLKGQGTQYF.

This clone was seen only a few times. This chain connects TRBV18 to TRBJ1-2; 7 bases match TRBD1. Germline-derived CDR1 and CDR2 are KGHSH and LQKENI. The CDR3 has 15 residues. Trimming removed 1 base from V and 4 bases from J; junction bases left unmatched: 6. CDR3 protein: CASSPRQGRLYGYTF. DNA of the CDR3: TGTGCCAGCTCACCACGACAGGGCCGACTCTATGGCTACACCTTC.

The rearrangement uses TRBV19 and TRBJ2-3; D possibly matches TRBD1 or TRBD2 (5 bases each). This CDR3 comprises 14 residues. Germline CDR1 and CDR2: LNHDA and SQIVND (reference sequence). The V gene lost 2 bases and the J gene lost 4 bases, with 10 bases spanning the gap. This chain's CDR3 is CASSISGSADTQYF. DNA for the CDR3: TGTGCCAGTAGTATATCAGGGAGCGCAGATACGCAGTATTTT.

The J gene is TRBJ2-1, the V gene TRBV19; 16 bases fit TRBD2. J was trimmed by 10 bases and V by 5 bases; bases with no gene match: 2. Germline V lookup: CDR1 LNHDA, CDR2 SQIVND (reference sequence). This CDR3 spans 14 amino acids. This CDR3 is CASSLGLAGGEQFF. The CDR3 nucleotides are TGTGCCAGTAGTCTGGGACTAGCGGGGGGGGAGCAGTTCTTC. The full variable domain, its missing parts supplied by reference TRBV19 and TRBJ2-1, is DGGITQSPKYLFRKEGQNVTLSCEQNLNHDAMYWYRQDPGQGLRLIYYSQIVNDFQKGDIAEGYSVSREKKESFPLTVTSAQKNPTAFYLCASSLGLAGGEQFFGPGTRLTVL.

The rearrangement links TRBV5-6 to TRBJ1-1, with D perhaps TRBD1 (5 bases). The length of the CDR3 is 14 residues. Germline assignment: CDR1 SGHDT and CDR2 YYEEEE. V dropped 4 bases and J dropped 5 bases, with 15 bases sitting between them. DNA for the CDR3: TGTGCCAGCAGCAAGGACATTCGGATGACTGAAGCTTTCTTT. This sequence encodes CASSKDIRMTEAFF.

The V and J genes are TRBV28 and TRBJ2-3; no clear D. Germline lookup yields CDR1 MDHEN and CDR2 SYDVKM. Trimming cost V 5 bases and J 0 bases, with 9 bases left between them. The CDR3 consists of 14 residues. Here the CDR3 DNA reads TGTGCCAGCAGTCCTGTTCAAAGCACAGATACGCAGTATTTT. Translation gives CASSPVQSTDTQYF.

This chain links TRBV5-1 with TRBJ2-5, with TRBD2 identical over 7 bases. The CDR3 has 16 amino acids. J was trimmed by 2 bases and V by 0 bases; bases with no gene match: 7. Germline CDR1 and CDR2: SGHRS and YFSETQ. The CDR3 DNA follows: TGCGCCAGCAGCTTGGCCCTGGGGAGGGGTCAAGAGACCCAGTACTTC. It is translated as CASSLALGRGQETQYF.

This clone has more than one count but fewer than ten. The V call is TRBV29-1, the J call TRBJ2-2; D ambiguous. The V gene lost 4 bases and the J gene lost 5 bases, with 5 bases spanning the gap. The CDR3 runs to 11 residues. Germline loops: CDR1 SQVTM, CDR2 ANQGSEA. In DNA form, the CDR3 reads TGCAGCGTTGCTCTGACCGGGGAGCTGTTTTTT. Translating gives CSVALTGELFF.

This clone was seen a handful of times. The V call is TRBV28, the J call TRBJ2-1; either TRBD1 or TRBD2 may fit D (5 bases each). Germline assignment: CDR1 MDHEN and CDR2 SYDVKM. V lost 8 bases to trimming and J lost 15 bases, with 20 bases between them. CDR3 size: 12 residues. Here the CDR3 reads CASANPRGPAFF. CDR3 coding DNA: TGTGCCAGCGCAAACCCCCGGGGCCCCGCGTTCTTC.

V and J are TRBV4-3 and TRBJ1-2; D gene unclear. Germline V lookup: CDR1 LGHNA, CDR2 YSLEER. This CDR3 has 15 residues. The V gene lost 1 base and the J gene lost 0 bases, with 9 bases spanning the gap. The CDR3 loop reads CASSQGLGTNYGYTF. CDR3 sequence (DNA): TGCGCCAGCAGCCAAGGACTGGGAACTAACTATGGCTACACCTTC.

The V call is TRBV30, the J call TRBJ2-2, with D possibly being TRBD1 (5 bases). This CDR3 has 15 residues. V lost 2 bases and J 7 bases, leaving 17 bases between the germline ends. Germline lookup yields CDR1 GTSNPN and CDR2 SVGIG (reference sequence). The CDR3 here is CAWSPGGAHVGELFF. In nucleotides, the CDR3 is TGTGCCTGGAGTCCGGGTGGGGCGCATGTCGGGGAGCTGTTTTTT.

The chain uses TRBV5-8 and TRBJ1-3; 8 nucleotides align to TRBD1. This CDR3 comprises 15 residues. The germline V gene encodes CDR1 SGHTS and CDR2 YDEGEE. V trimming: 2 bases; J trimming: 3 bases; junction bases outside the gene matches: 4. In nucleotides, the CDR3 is TGTGCCAGCAGCTTCCGGACAGGGAGTGGAAACACCATATATTTT. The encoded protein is CASSFRTGSGNTIYF.

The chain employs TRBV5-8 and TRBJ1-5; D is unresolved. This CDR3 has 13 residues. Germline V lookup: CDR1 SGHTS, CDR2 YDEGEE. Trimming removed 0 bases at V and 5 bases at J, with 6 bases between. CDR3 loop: CASSLGPYQPQHF. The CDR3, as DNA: TGTGCCAGCAGCTTGGGCCCCTATCAGCCCCAGCATTTT.

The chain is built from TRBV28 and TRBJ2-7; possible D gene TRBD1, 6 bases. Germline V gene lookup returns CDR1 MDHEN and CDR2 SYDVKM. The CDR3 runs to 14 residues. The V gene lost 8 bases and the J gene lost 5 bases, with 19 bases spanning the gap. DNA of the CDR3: TGTGCCAGCTGCTCATCTGGACAGCTTCACGAGCAGTACTTC. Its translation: CASCSSGQLHEQYF.

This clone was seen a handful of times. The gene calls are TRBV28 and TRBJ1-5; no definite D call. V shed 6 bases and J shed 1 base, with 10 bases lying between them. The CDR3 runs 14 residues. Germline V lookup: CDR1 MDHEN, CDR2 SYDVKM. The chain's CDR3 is CASSRDISNQPQHF. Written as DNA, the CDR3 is TGTGCCAGCAGCCGCGACATAAGCAATCAGCCCCAGCATTTT.

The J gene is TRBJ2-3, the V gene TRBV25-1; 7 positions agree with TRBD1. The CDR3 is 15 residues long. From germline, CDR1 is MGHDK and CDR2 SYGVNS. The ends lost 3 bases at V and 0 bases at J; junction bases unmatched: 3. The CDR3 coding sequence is TGTGCCAGCAGTGACCGGGACAGAAGCACAGATACGCAGTATTTT. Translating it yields CASSDRDRSTDTQYF.

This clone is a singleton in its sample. CDR3 amino acids: CASSLGQGINEQFF. The CDR3 DNA follows: TGTGCCAGCAGCCTAGGACAGGGTATCAATGAGCAGTTCTTC. The rearrangement joins TRBV5-4 to TRBJ2-1; 8 positions agree with TRBD1. The V gene's germline CDR1 is SGHNT and CDR2 YYREEE (reference sequence). V shed 4 bases and J 6 bases; nucleotides not matched to a gene: 6. This CDR3 contains 14 residues.

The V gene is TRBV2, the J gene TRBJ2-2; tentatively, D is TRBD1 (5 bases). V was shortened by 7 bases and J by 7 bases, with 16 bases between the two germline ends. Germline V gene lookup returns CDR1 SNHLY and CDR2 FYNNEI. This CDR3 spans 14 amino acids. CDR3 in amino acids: CASTPRAPGGELFF. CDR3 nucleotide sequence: TGTGCCAGCACGCCCAGGGCTCCTGGCGGGGAGCTGTTTTTT. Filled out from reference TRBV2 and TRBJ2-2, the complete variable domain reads EPEVTQTPSHQVTQMGQEVILRCVPISNHLYFYWYRQILGQKVEFLVSFYNNEISEKSEIFDDQFSVERPDGSNFTLKIRSTKLEDSAMYFCASTPRAPGGELFFGEGSRLTVL.

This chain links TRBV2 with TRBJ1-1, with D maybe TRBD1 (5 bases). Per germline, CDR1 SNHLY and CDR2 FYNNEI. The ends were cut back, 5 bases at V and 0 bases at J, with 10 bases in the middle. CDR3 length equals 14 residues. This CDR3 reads CASSFGAMNTEAFF. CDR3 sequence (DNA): TGTGCCAGCAGTTTCGGGGCCATGAACACTGAAGCTTTCTTT.

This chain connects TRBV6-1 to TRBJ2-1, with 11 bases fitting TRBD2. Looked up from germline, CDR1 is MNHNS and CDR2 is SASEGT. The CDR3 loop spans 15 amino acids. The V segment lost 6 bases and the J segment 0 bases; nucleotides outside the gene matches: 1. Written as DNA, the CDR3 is TGTGCCAGCAGGACTAGCGGGGCCTCCTACAATGAGCAGTTCTTC. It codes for CASRTSGASYNEQFF.

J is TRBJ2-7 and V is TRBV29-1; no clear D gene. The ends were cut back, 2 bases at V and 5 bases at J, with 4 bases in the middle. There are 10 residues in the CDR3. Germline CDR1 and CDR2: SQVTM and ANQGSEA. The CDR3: CSVENHEQYF. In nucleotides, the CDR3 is TGCAGCGTTGAAAACCACGAGCAGTACTTC.

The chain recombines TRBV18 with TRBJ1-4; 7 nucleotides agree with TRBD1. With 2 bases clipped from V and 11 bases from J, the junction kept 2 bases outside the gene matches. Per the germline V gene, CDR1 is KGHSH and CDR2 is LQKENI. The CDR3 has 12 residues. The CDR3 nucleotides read TGTGCCAGCTCACCAGAGACAGGGAAACTGTTTTTT. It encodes CASSPETGKLFF.

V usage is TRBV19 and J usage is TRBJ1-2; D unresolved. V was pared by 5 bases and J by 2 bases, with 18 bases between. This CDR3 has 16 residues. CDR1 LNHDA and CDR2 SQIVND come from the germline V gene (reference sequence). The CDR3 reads CASSLSRRRGNYGYTF. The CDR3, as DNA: TGTGCCAGTAGTCTATCCAGGCGGCGGGGAAACTATGGCTACACCTTC.